Sequencing of this T cell receptor beta chain was carried out in a study of T cells in Graves' hyperthyroidism and ophthalmopathy. Study as a whole: Peripheral blood was obtained at initial diagnosis, preceding any treatment.

The investigators amplified TCR beta CDR3 regions from RNA transcripts. The TCR CDR3 first-round RT-PCR relied on the HTBI primer set. Using its own MiXCR run on the multiplex PCR reads, TCRdb lists one record per CDR3 protein. The table includes some 770,000 distinct CDR3 sequences, 15% to 20% detected once. General observations from the study: Patients with ophthalmopathy were separated from those with stable hyperthyroidism by a 13 V-J model.

Lactation, pregnancy, other autoimmune disease or uncontrolled infection led to exclusion of patients. The source of the PBMCs was 10 ml of fresh peripheral blood. With respect to this clonotype: Its antigen is currently unknown.

This CDR3 is built from 11 residues. V was trimmed by 5 bases and J by 4 bases, leaving 5 bases between them. CDR1 and CDR2 (germline): MDHEN, SYDVKM. This chain uses TRBV28 with TRBJ1-2, with unresolved D. This receptor was identified in a man between 18 and 29 years old with Graves' hyperthyroidism. Sequencing was carried out using blood. The chain's CDR3 is CASSVPYGYTF. The CDR3 DNA is TGTGCCAGCAGTGTACCCTATGGCTACACCTTC.